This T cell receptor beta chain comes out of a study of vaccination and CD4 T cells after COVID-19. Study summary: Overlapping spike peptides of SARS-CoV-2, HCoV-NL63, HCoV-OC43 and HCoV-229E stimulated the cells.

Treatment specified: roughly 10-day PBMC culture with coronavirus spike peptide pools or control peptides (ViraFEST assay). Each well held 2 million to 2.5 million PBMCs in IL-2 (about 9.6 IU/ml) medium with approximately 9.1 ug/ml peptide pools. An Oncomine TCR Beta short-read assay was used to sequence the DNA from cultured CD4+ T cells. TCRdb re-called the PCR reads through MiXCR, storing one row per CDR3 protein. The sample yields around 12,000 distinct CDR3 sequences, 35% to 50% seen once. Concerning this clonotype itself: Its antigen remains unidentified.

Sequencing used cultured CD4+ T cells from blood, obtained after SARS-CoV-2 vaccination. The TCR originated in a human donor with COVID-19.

CDR3 coding DNA: TGTGCCAGCAGCCTCAGACAGGGAAGTCAGCCCCAGCATTTT. Its protein is CASSLRQGSQPQHF. V gene TRBV7-8 combines with J gene TRBJ1-5; 7 bases map to TRBD1. The CDR3 is made up of 14 amino acids. Trimming took 5 bases from V and 6 from J; bases not matched to a gene: 7. From germline, CDR1 is SGHVS and CDR2 FQNEAQ.